This T cell receptor beta chain was recovered during a study of siplizumab effects on memory and regulatory T cells. Findings and limits, study-wide: The drug siplizumab significantly decreased the alloreactive sequences that could be traced to unstimulated CD4+ memory cells. Treatment with siplizumab left mappable alloreactive CD4+ clones averaging approximately 69% Treg-derived, compared with 26.9% in controls.

Concerning this clone: Its antigen remains unidentified.

Generated by immunoSEQ multiplex PCR, the TCRdb table keeps only in-frame clones and is missing some. The sample yields approximately 100,000 clones, about nine tenths seen once. This CDR3 has 14 residues. The germline V gene has CDR1 SGDLS and CDR2 YYNGEE. The V segment lost 0 bases and the J segment 4 bases; nucleotides outside the gene matches: 2. This chain links TRBV9 with TRBJ2-5, with TRBD1 matching 8 bases. Sequenced: non-Treg CD4+ T cells sorted from blood. The receptor comes from a human donor in good health. CDR3 loop: CASSVGQGLETQYF. The CDR3 DNA follows: TGTGCCAGCAGCGTAGGACAGGGGTTAGAGACCCAGTACTTC.